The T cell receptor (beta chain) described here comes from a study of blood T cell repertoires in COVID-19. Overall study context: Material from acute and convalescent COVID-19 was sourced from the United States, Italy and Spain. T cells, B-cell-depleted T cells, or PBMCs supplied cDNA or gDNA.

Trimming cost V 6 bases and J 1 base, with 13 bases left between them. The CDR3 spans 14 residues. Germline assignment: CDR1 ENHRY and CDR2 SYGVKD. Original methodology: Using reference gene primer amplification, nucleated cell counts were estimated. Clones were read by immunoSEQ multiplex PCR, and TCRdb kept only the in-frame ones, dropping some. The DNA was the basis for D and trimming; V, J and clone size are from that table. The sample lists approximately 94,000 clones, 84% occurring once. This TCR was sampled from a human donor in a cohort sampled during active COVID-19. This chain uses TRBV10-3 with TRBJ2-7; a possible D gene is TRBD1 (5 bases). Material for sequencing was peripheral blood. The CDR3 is CAIRGGAPSYEQYF. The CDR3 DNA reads TGTGCCATCAGAGGTGGGGCCCCATCCTACGAGCAGTACTTC.